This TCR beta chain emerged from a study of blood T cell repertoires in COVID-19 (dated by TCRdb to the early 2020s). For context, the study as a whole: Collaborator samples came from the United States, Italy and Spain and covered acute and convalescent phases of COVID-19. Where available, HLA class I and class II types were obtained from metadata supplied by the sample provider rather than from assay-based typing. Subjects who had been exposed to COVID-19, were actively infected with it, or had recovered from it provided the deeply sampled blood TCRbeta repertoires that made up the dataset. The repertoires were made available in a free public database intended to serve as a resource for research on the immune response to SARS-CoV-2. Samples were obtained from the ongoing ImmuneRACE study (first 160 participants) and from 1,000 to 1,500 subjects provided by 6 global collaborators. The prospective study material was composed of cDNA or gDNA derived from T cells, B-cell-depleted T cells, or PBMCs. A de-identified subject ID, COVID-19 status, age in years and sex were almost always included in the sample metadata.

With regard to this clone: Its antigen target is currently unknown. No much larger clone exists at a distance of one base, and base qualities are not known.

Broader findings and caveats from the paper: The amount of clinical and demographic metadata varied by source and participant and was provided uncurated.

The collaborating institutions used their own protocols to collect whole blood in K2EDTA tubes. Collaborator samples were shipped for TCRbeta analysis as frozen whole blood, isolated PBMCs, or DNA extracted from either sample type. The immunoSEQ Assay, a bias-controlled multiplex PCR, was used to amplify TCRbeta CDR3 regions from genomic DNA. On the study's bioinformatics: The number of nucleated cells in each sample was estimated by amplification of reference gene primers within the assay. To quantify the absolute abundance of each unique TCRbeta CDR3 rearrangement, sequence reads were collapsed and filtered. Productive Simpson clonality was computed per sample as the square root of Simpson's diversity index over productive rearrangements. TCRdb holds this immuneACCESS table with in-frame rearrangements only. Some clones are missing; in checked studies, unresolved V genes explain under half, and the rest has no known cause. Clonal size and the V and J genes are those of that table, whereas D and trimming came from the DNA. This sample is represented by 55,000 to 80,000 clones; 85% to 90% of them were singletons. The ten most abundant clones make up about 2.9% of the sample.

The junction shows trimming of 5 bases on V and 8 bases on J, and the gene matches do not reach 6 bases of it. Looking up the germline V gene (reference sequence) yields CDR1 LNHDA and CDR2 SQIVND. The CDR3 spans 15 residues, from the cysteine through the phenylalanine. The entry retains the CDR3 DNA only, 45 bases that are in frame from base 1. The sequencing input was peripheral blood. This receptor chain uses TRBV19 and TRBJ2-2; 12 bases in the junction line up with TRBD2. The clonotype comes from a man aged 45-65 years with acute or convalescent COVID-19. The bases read TGTGCCAGTAGTCGACTAGCGGGAGAAGTTGGGGAGCTGTTTTTT. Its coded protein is CASSRLAGEVGELFF. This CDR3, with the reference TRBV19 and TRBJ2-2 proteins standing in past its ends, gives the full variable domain DGGITQSPKYLFRKEGQNVTLSCEQNLNHDAMYWYRQDPGQGLRLIYYSQIVNDFQKGDIAEGYSVSREKKESFPLTVTSAQKNPTAFYLCASSRLAGEVGELFFGEGSRLTVL.